These T cell receptor beta chains were read from a single sample in a study of post-analysis software for immune sequencing data. TCRdb fed the PCR reads into MiXCR, producing one record per CDR3 protein. Of 700,000 to 800,000 distinct CDR3 sequences in the sample, 30% were seen once. Material: blood. These receptors all come from a girl aged 5 to 17 with multiple sclerosis. CDR3s include the opening cysteine and the closing phenylalanine or tryptophan. A D gene is named only where the DNA matches it firmly. Clone size is shown for a subset of rows, as once, few, many or a class of expanded clone.

clone size,D gene,J gene,V gene,CDR3 protein,CDR3 DNA
few,NA,TRBJ2-1,TRBV10-3,CAISEYGDNEQFF,TGTGCCATCAGTGAGTACGGCGACAATGAGCAGTTCTTC
once,NA,TRBJ2-1,TRBV6-5,CASSYSRTVRSSYNEQFF,TGTGCCAGCAGTTACTCCCGGACCGTCCGAAGCTCCTACAATGAGCAGTTCTTC
NA,NA,TRBJ1-1,TRBV4-3,CASSQANLWGEAFF,TGCGCCAGCAGCCAAGCCAACCTCTGGGGTGAAGCTTTCTTT
NA,NA,TRBJ1-5,TRBV19,CASTVGLDAPQHF,TGTGCCAGTACCGTGGGCCTCGATGCGCCCCAGCATTTT
once,NA,TRBJ1-2,TRBV20-1,CSALKGGMGYGYTF,TGCAGTGCCCTGAAGGGGGGAATGGGCTATGGCTACACCTTC
many,NA,TRBJ2-1,TRBV20-1,CSAQWIAGNEQFF,TGCAGTGCACAGTGGATCGCGGGCAATGAGCAGTTCTTC
NA,NA,TRBJ1-1,TRBV24-1,CATSGGATEAFF,TGTGCCACCAGTGGAGGGGCCACTGAAGCTTTCTTT
few,TRBD2,TRBJ2-1,TRBV7-2,CASSPSGIQRGGPGEQFF,TGTGCCAGCAGCCCGAGTGGAATCCAGCGGGGGGGCCCAGGAGAGCAGTTCTTC
NA,TRBD2,TRBJ2-3,TRBV29-1,CSARGRGGDTQYF,TGCAGCGCCCGAGGGAGGGGAGGAGATACGCAGTATTTT
NA,TRBD2,TRBJ2-2,TRBV4-3,CASSQGPGTSGTNTGELFF,TGCGCCAGCAGCCAAGGCCCGGGGACTAGCGGGACGAACACCGGGGAGCTGTTTTTT
few,NA,TRBJ2-6,TRBV12-3/TRBV12-4,CAASGGANVLTF,TGTGCCGCCTCCGGGGGGGCCAACGTCCTGACTTTC
few,NA,TRBJ2-1,TRBV7-2,CASSLVASRGEQFF,TGTGCCAGCAGCTTAGTAGCTAGCAGAGGGGAGCAGTTCTTC
NA,NA,TRBJ1-2,TRBV9,CASSVEVGGNGYTF,TGTGCCAGCAGCGTAGAAGTAGGGGGAAATGGCTACACCTTC
NA,TRBD1,TRBJ2-6,TRBV7-9,CSSSAGQGAKANVLTF,TGTTCCAGCAGCGCGGGACAGGGAGCCAAGGCCAACGTCCTGACTTTC
NA,NA,TRBJ2-3,TRBV6-5,CASSARDTRYF,TGTGCCAGCAGTGCCAGAGATACGCGGTATTTT
NA,TRBD2,TRBJ2-2,TRBV5-1,CASSATSAGTGELFF,TGCGCCAGCAGCGCCACTAGCGCGGGCACCGGGGAGCTGTTTTTT
NA,NA,TRBJ1-1,TRBV29-1,CSVDYTGTGNTEAFF,TGCAGCGTAGACTATACCGGGACGGGGAACACTGAAGCTTTCTTT
NA,NA,TRBJ2-3,TRBV2,CASSVGSLTDAQYF,TGTGCCAGCAGTGTGGGGAGCCTCACAGATGCGCAGTATTTT
few,NA,TRBJ2-7,TRBV7-9,CASSSRGDDEQYF,TGTGCCAGCAGCTCGAGAGGGGACGACGAGCAGTACTTC
NA,TRBD1,TRBJ2-5,TRBV4-1,CASRATGEETQYF,TGCGCCAGCAGAGCGACAGGGGAAGAGACCCAGTACTTC
few,NA,TRBJ2-7,TRBV7-2,CASTVPWGPEQYF,TGTGCCAGCACCGTACCTTGGGGGCCCGAGCAGTACTTC
NA,NA,TRBJ1-3,TRBV5-1,CASQPSGMTGNTIYF,TGCGCCAGCCAGCCAAGCGGAATGACTGGAAACACCATATATTTT
many,NA,TRBJ2-5,TRBV10-2,CASSEFSGERGETQYF,TGCGCCAGCAGTGAGTTTAGCGGAGAAAGGGGAGAGACCCAGTACTTC
NA,TRBD1,TRBJ1-2,TRBV5-1,CASSLDGRGDYGYTF,TGCGCCAGCAGCTTGGATGGCAGGGGGGACTATGGCTACACCTTC
NA,NA,TRBJ2-7,TRBV7-2,CASSWSRSGVSQYF,TGTGCCAGCAGCTGGAGCCGGTCAGGGGTCTCCCAGTACTTC
NA,NA,TRBJ2-5,TRBV5-1,CASSLGGGRTQYF,TGCGCCAGCAGCTTGGGTGGAGGTCGGACCCAGTACTTC
many,NA,TRBJ2-7,TRBV12-3/TRBV12-4,CASSYNSYEQYF,TGTGCCAGCAGTTACAACAGCTACGAGCAGTACTTC
few,NA,TRBJ2-1,TRBV5-4,CASSLPRTLSYNEQFF,TGTGCCAGCAGCTTGCCTAGGACCTTAAGCTACAATGAGCAGTTCTTC
few,TRBD2,TRBJ2-3,TRBV5-1,CASSPFIGGATDTQYF,TGCGCCAGCAGCCCCTTTATCGGGGGGGCGACAGATACGCAGTATTTT
few,TRBD2,TRBJ2-7,TRBV4-3,CASSHSGRSGEQYF,TGCGCCAGCAGCCATAGCGGGAGAAGCGGCGAGCAGTACTTC
NA,NA,TRBJ2-3,TRBV3-1,CANSQAVAVNTDTQYF,TGTGCCAACAGCCAAGCTGTAGCGGTCAACACAGATACGCAGTATTTT
few,TRBD2,TRBJ2-1,TRBV4-1,CASSPQTSGGAGEQFF,TGCGCCAGCAGCCCCCAGACTAGCGGGGGGGCCGGTGAGCAGTTCTTC
few,NA,TRBJ2-7,TRBV20-1,CSARVGARTYEQYF,TGCAGTGCTAGAGTTGGGGCGCGAACCTACGAGCAGTACTTC
NA,NA,TRBJ1-4,TRBV20-1,CSGADRRGNEKLFF,TGCAGTGGAGCCGACCGGCGGGGTAATGAAAAACTGTTTTTT
NA,TRBD2,TRBJ2-7,TRBV2,CASSPLAIQETRYF,TGTGCCAGCAGTCCACTAGCGATTCAAGAGACCCGGTACTTC
NA,TRBD2,TRBJ2-3,TRBV6-1,CASSEGSGGPDTQYF,TGTGCCAGCAGTGAAGGTAGCGGGGGGCCAGATACGCAGTATTTT
few,NA,TRBJ1-1,TRBV20-1,CSATKTGVNTEAFF,TGCAGTGCTACAAAGACAGGAGTGAACACTGAAGCTTTCTTT
NA,TRBD1,TRBJ2-2,TRBV10-3,CAISGQGARTGELFF,TGTGCCATCAGTGGACAGGGGGCCAGGACCGGGGAGCTGTTTTTT
NA,TRBD1,TRBJ1-2,TRBV29-1,CSRTGTDGGYTF,TGCAGCCGGACCGGGACAGATGGAGGCTACACCTTC
few,NA,TRBJ1-5,TRBV7-8,CASSFAGGSNQPQHF,TGTGCCAGCAGCTTTGCGGGTGGGAGCAATCAGCCCCAGCATTTT